This passage covers 13 T cell receptor beta chains from one sample sequenced in a study of blood T cell repertoires in COVID-19. The assay was immunoSEQ multiplex PCR, and TCRdb's table has in-frame clones only and misses some. Here the sample spans hundreds of thousands of clones, 65% to 90% being singletons. Sequenced: peripheral blood. These TCRs come from a human donor in a cohort sampled during active COVID-19.

This clone has ten or more counts. The genes are TRBV24-1 and TRBJ2-1, with 11 bases aligning to TRBD1. This CDR3 contains 15 residues. Germline V gene lookup returns CDR1 KGHDR and CDR2 SFDVKD. After removal of 4 bases from V and 6 bases from J, the junction contained 4 bases not matched to a gene. This CDR3 reads CATSDTGTGGNEQFF. The CDR3, as DNA: TGTGCCACCAGTGACACCGGGACAGGGGGCAATGAGCAGTTCTTC.

Only a few counts were recorded for this clone. Here the CDR3 DNA reads TGTGCCAGTAGTATTAGGTCTCCGGGACAGGGGAGGGACAATCAGCCCCAGCATTTT. Amino acids: CASSIRSPGQGRDNQPQHF. This chain links TRBV19 with TRBJ1-5, with TRBD1 matching over 10 bases. Germline CDR1 LNHDA, CDR2 SQIVND (reference sequence). The CDR3 sequence is 19 residues long. Germline trimming cut 3 bases from V and 3 bases from J; bases unmatched to any gene: 14.

The V and J genes are TRBV7-9 and TRBJ2-3, with D perhaps matching TRBD2 (7 bases). Germline CDR1 and CDR2: SEHNR and FQNEAQ (reference sequence). The CDR3 extends over 15 amino acids. V was shortened by 1 base and J by 5 bases, with 13 bases between the two germline ends. The CDR3 loop reads CASSLVGEGVDTQYF. For the CDR3, the DNA is TGTGCCAGCAGCTTAGTTGGGGAGGGGGTAGATACGCAGTATTTT.

The V call is TRBV2, the J call TRBJ1-2; maybe TRBD1 (6 bases). Germline loops: CDR1 SNHLY, CDR2 FYNNEI. Trimming removed 6 bases at V and 4 bases at J, with 15 bases between. CDR3 length equals 14 residues. The CDR3 sequence is CASREEQGRYGYTF. DNA of the CDR3: TGTGCCAGCAGGGAGGAACAGGGCCGCTATGGCTACACCTTC.

The rearrangement uses TRBV6-5 and TRBJ1-3; TRBD1 aligns across 7 bases. Germline assignment: CDR1 MNHEY and CDR2 SVGAGI. The CDR3 totals 14 residues. Trimming cost V 6 bases and J 2 bases; bases outside gene matches: 4. Written as DNA, the CDR3 is TGTGCCAGCAGCCTGACAGGGCCTGGAAACACCATATATTTT. It is translated as CASSLTGPGNTIYF.

This rearrangement joins TRBV2 to TRBJ1-2, with TRBD1 matching over 7 bases. CDR1 is SNHLY, CDR2 FYNNEI, per germline. The junction had 13 bases not matched to a gene; V was cut back by 6 bases and J by 3 bases. This CDR3 region has 16 residues. CDR3 sequence reads: CASSRQGALSDYGYTF. In DNA, the CDR3 is TGTGCCAGCAGCCGACAGGGTGCCCTAAGCGACTATGGCTACACCTTC.

Here the CDR3 DNA reads TGCGCCAGCAGCCAGAGGGCAGGGGGCGAAAGTTCACCCCTCCACTTT. As protein: CASSQRAGGESSPLHF. The chain has TRBV4-1 and TRBJ1-6, with 8 bases lining up with TRBD1. The CDR3 spans 16 residues. V shed 3 bases and J 9 bases; nucleotides not matched to a gene: 10. Germline loops: CDR1 MGHRA, CDR2 YSYEKL.

This clone was seen only once. The chain joins TRBV6-5 to TRBJ1-1; 10 nucleotides agree with TRBD1. The CDR3 covers 15 residues. Germline V CDR1 and CDR2: MNHEY, SVGAGI. The J segment lost 5 bases and the V segment lost 2 bases, leaving 5 bases of the junction unmatched. The CDR3 DNA reads TGTGCCAGCAGTTACCCGGACAGGGGGACGACTGAAGCTTTCTTT. This translates into CASSYPDRGTTEAFF.

J is TRBJ1-2 and V is TRBV6-1, with D perhaps matching TRBD1 (6 bases). The CDR3 spans 12 residues. CDR1 MNHNS and CDR2 SASEGT come from the germline V gene. The V end was cut by 3 bases, the J end by 7 bases, with 9 bases between. In DNA, the CDR3 is TGTGCCAGCAGTGAGGGGGCGTTTGGCTACACCTTC. It yields the protein CASSEGAFGYTF.

The rearrangement joins TRBV5-6 to TRBJ1-5, with 8 bases matching TRBD1. CDR3 length equals 15 residues. The J segment lost 8 bases and the V segment lost 6 bases, leaving 13 bases of the junction unmatched. The germline CDR1 and CDR2 sequences are SGHDT and YYEEEE. The CDR3 region is CASIKRTGSMEPQHF. The DNA of the CDR3 is TGTGCCAGCATTAAGAGGACAGGGAGTATGGAGCCCCAGCATTTT. The whole variable domain, filled in from reference TRBV5-6 and TRBJ1-5, reads DAGVTQSPTHLIKTRGQQVTLRCSPKSGHDTVSWYQQALGQGPQFIFQYYEEEERQRGNFPDRFSGHQFPNYSSELNVNALLLGDSALYLCASIKRTGSMEPQHFGDGTRLSIL.

The gene calls are TRBV5-1 and TRBJ2-5; D is possibly TRBD2 (5 bases). The V end lost 6 bases, the J end lost 5 bases, and 20 bases lay between the germline ends. Germline-derived CDR1 and CDR2 are SGHRS and YFSETQ. CDR3 length: 15 amino acids. CDR3 sequence reads: CASTGVRGSMETQYF. The CDR3 region has the DNA TGCGCCAGCACCGGGGTCCGCGGATCTATGGAGACCCAGTACTTC.

The chain uses TRBV7-3 and TRBJ2-3; 9 bases align to TRBD2. This CDR3 has 15 amino acids. Germline V gives CDR1 SGHTA, CDR2 FQGTGA. The ends lost 5 bases at V and 0 bases at J; junction bases unmatched: 3. CDR3 nucleotide sequence: TGTGCCAGCAGCACGGGACTAGCAAGCACAGATACGCAGTATTTT. Translation gives CASSTGLASTDTQYF.

CDR3 DNA: TGTGCCAGCAGCTTAGGCAGGGAAAATCAGCCCCAGCATTTT. It translates to CASSLGRENQPQHF. The gene calls are TRBV11-3 and TRBJ1-5; possible D gene TRBD1, 5 bases. The CDR3 length is 14 residues. Germline CDR1 and CDR2: SGHNT and YENEEA. Trimming left V 1 base short and J 4 bases short, with 8 bases between.